Following are 22 T cell receptor beta chains from one sample sequenced in a study of CD8 T cells in ankylosing spondylitis. TCRdb itself ran the 5' RACE reads through MiXCR, one entry per CDR3 protein. The data show some 85,000 distinct CDR3 sequences, with about 8.3% seen just once and more than 30% held by the top ten. The study's findings and limits: Seemingly distinctive of ankylosing spondylitis blood was a TCR beta motif formed by eight highly homologous variants.

No cognate antigen is known for these TCRs. The sequencing input was blood, either unsorted or a sorted T cell fraction (not recorded which). The receptors here all came from a male donor with ankylosing spondylitis.

This clonotype was seen repeatedly, ten times or more. The chain links TRBV10-3 to TRBJ2-1; 11 bases align to TRBD2. Germline trimming cut 4 bases from V and 8 bases from J; bases unmatched to any gene: 10. Germline V gives CDR1 ENHRY, CDR2 SYGVKD. The CDR3 is 16 residues long. The CDR3 reads CAISGPLAGEGDEQFF. In DNA, the CDR3 is TGTGCCATCAGTGGCCCACTAGCGGGAGAAGGGGATGAGCAGTTCTTC.

This clonotype was counted a few times. The chain uses TRBV6-5 and TRBJ2-1, with D possibly TRBD2 on 5 matching bases. This CDR3 has 15 residues. Germline CDR1 MNHEY, CDR2 SVGAGI. V lost 2 bases to trimming and J lost 9 bases, with 17 bases between them. CDR3 amino acids: CASSYAAVARGEQFF. The CDR3 coding sequence is TGTGCCAGCAGTTACGCGGCGGTAGCTCGGGGTGAGCAGTTCTTC.

This clonotype was counted ten times or more. The CDR3 is CASSLWARANYGYTF. Here the CDR3 DNA reads TGTGCCAGCAGTTTATGGGCCAGAGCTAACTATGGCTACACCTTC. V and J are TRBV12-3 or TRBV12-4 and TRBJ1-2; D gene unclear. Trimming removed 2 bases at V and 0 bases at J, with 10 bases between. CDR3 length equals 15 residues.

This clonotype showed up just a few times. This chain uses TRBV14 with TRBJ2-1; no reliable D call. Looked up from germline, CDR1 is SGHDN and CDR2 is FVKESK. V shed 0 bases and J shed 12 bases, with 9 bases lying between them. The CDR3 covers 12 residues. The CDR3 DNA is TGTGCCAGCAGCCAAGATCGCCGAGGGCAGTTCTTC. Protein sequence: CASSQDRRGQFF. The whole variable domain, remainder taken from reference TRBV14 and TRBJ2-1, is EAGVTQFPSHSVIEKGQTVTLRCDPISGHDNLYWYRRVMGKEIKFLLHFVKESKQDESGMPNNRFLAERTGGTYSTLKVQPAELEDSGVYFCASSQDRRGQFFGPGTRLTVL.

This clonotype was seen many times. This chain links TRBV27 with TRBJ2-2; D is uncertain. V was pared by 4 bases and J by 0 bases, with 6 bases between. The germline V gene has CDR1 MNHEY and CDR2 SMNVEV (reference sequence). This CDR3 has 14 residues. Here the CDR3 DNA reads TGTGCCAGCAGTTGGAGTTCGAACACCGGGGAGCTGTTTTTT. This translates into CASSWSSNTGELFF.

This clonotype occurred many times. The rearrangement uses TRBV11-2 and TRBJ2-3, with D perhaps matching TRBD2 (6 bases). The CDR3 loop spans 16 amino acids. Germline V gives CDR1 SGHAT, CDR2 FQNNGV. Trimming pared 5 bases from V and 0 bases from J, leaving 15 bases between. This CDR3 is CASSPLVSGSTDTQYF. CDR3 coding DNA: TGTGCCAGCAGCCCCCTGGTTAGCGGCAGCACAGATACGCAGTATTTT.

This clonotype was detected a few times. This rearrangement joins TRBV12-3 or TRBV12-4 to TRBJ2-1, with TRBD2 identical over 11 bases. The V gene end was trimmed by 7 bases and the J gene end by 10 bases; junction bases not matched to a gene: 9. The CDR3 runs 14 residues. This CDR3 is CASTRGTSGSEQFF. The CDR3 coding sequence is TGTGCCAGCACCCGAGGGACTAGCGGCTCCGAGCAGTTCTTC.

This chain connects TRBV3-1 to TRBJ2-1, with 9 nucleotides matching TRBD2. The germline CDR1 and CDR2 sequences are LGHDT and YNNKEL (reference sequence). Trimming took 4 bases from V and 3 from J; bases not matched to a gene: 4. The length of the CDR3 is 15 residues. CDR3 nucleotides: TGTGCCAGCAGCCTTGGGACTAGCAGCTACAATGAGCAGTTCTTC. It yields the protein CASSLGTSSYNEQFF.

This clonotype was seen more than once but under ten times. This rearrangement joins TRBV5-1 to TRBJ1-5; tentatively, D is TRBD1 (5 bases). From germline, CDR1 is SGHRS and CDR2 YFSETQ. V lost 0 bases and J lost 7, with 23 bases in between. There are 18 residues in the CDR3. In DNA, the CDR3 is TGCGCCAGCAGCTTGGGGCTGACAGAACTCAGCGGGGAACAGCCCCAGCATTTT. It specifies CASSLGLTELSGEQPQHF.

The J gene is TRBJ2-1, the V gene TRBV7-9, with D perhaps TRBD2 (5 bases). The V end was cut by 3 bases, the J end by 3 bases, with 9 bases between. CDR1 is SEHNR, CDR2 FQNEAQ, per germline (reference sequence). This CDR3 spans 14 amino acids. The CDR3: CASSFSSSYNEQFF. The CDR3 DNA reads as TGTGCCAGCAGCTTTTCTAGCAGCTACAATGAGCAGTTCTTC.

This clonotype showed up just a few times. The rearrangement joins TRBV7-9 to TRBJ1-2, with TRBD1 identical over 8 bases. V lost 1 base to trimming and J lost 4 bases; unmatched junction nucleotides: 5. The CDR3 loop spans 15 amino acids. Germline V CDR1 and CDR2: SEHNR, FQNEAQ (reference sequence). The CDR3 loop is CASSLGQGTGYGYTF. The DNA for the CDR3 is TGTGCCAGCAGCTTAGGACAGGGGACGGGCTATGGCTACACCTTC.

This clonotype was observed at least ten times. The chain has TRBV6-1 and TRBJ2-5; 13 bases are a match to TRBD2. The length of the CDR3 is 15 residues. The V gene end was trimmed by 7 bases and the J gene end by 3 bases; junction bases not matched to a gene: 5. Germline V CDR1 and CDR2: MNHNS, SASEGT. DNA for the CDR3: TGTGCCAGCACTGGACTAGCGGGAGTGGAAGAGACCCAGTACTTC. Translating gives CASTGLAGVEETQYF.

This chain joins TRBV7-9 and TRBJ2-1; TRBD2 aligns across 11 bases. V was pared by 5 bases and J by 8 bases, with 11 bases of the junction left unmatched. CDR3 length: 16 residues. Germline V lookup: CDR1 SEHNR, CDR2 FQNEAQ (reference sequence). The CDR3 region is CASSPKLAGVKDEQFF. CDR3 DNA sequence: TGTGCCAGCAGCCCCAAACTAGCGGGAGTTAAGGATGAGCAGTTCTTC.

This sequence joins TRBV24-1 and TRBJ2-2, with D uncertain. The CDR3 loop spans 15 amino acids. Germline lookup yields CDR1 KGHDR and CDR2 SFDVKD. V lost 6 bases, J lost 0 bases, and 10 bases lay in between. CDR3 DNA sequence: TGTGCCACCAGTAGAAGGGATACGAACACCGGGGAGCTGTTTTTT. Translated: CATSRRDTNTGELFF.

This clonotype has ten or more counts. V and J are TRBV20-1 and TRBJ2-2; TRBD2 might be the D (6 bases). V lost 8 bases to trimming and J lost 3 bases, with 10 bases between them. The CDR3 spans 12 residues. Germline assignment: CDR1 DFQATT and CDR2 SNEGSKA (reference sequence). The CDR3 loop is CSTREDTGELFF. For the CDR3, the DNA is TGCAGTACCAGGGAGGACACCGGGGAGCTGTTTTTT.

This clonotype was seen ten or more times. The V and J genes are TRBV5-1 and TRBJ1-3, with D uncertain. Germline-derived CDR1 and CDR2 are SGHRS and YFSETQ. CDR3 length: 18 amino acids. Trimming left V 8 bases short and J 0 bases short, with 24 bases between. The CDR3 sequence: CASSGRVHPESSGNTIYF. In DNA form, the CDR3 reads TGCGCCAGTTCTGGACGAGTCCACCCCGAATCCTCTGGAAACACCATATATTTT.

Worth noting for this clonotype: A read error may explain this, as a much larger clone is one base away. The chain links TRBV29-1 to TRBJ2-7, with 8 bases aligning to TRBD1. Germline loops: CDR1 SQVTM, CDR2 ANQGSEA. The CDR3 is 13 residues long. CDR3 sequence (DNA): TGCAGCGTATTGACAGGGGAGTCCTACGAGCAGCACGTC. It yields the protein CSVLTGESYEQHV.

There are a few counts of this clonotype. V usage is TRBV30 and J usage is TRBJ1-1; possible D gene TRBD1, 5 bases. The CDR3 runs to 12 residues. V was cut by 4 bases and J by 1 base, with 7 bases left in between. The germline CDR1 and CDR2 sequences are GTSNPN and SVGIG (reference sequence). The CDR3 nucleotides are TGTGCCTGGACGCAGGGGAACACTGAAGCTTTCTTT. It specifies CAWTQGNTEAFF.

This clonotype was picked up a small number of times. The chain uses TRBV2 and TRBJ2-2; 7 bases align to TRBD2. The CDR3 contains 14 residues. Losses at the gene ends were 4 bases for V and 4 bases for J; bases not matched to a gene: 3. Germline V gene lookup returns CDR1 SNHLY and CDR2 FYNNEI. CDR3 nucleotides: TGTGCCAGCAGTGCCGCGGGAGCCACCGGGGAGCTGTTTTTT. Translation: CASSAAGATGELFF.

The table lists this clonotype with many counts. The rearrangement uses TRBV7-9 and TRBJ2-5; possibly TRBD2 for D (6 bases). The CDR3 runs to 14 residues. Germline lookup yields CDR1 SEHNR and CDR2 FQNEAQ (reference sequence). V lost 6 bases and J 2 bases, leaving 13 bases between the germline ends. The CDR3 is CASSSGTSQETQYF. The CDR3, as DNA: TGTGCCAGCAGTTCCGGGACTTCACAAGAGACCCAGTACTTC. Looking up the rest from reference TRBV7-9 and TRBJ2-5 gives the full variable domain: DTGVSQNPRHKITKRGQNVTFRCDPISEHNRLYWYRQTLGQGPEFLTYFQNEAQLEKSRLLSDRFSAERPKGSFSTLEIQRTEQGDSAMYLCASSSGTSQETQYFGPGTRLLVL.

This clonotype was counted at least ten times. An end of the junction differs from the germline gene, which may be a read error. The CDR3 loop reads CASSFSGTVRF. CDR3 sequence (DNA): TGTGCCAGCAGTTTCTCCGGGACAGTACGTTTC. V gene TRBV12-3 or TRBV12-4 combines with J gene TRBJ2-7; 7 nucleotides line up with TRBD1. The CDR3 runs 11 residues.

At least ten counts were recorded for this clonotype. The chain joins TRBV20-1 to TRBJ2-1, with D perhaps matching TRBD2 (6 bases). The CDR3 contains 14 residues. Germline CDR1 reads DFQATT; CDR2 reads SNEGSKA (reference sequence). Trimming left V 1 base short and J 2 bases short, with 9 bases between. CDR3 sequence (DNA): TGCAGTGCTAGAGCCCCTAGCGCCTACAATGAGCAGTTCTTC. The encoded protein is CSARAPSAYNEQFF.